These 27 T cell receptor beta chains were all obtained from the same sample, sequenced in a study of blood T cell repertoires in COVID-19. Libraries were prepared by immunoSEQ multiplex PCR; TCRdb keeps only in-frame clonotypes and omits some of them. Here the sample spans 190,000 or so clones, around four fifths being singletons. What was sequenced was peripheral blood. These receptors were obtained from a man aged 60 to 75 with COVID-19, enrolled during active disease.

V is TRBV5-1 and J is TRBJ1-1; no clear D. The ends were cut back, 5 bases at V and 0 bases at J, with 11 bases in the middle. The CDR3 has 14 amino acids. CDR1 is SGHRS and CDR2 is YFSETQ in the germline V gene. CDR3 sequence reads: CASRSGSMNTEAFF. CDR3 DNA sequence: TGCGCCAGCAGATCGGGGAGCATGAACACTGAAGCTTTCTTT.

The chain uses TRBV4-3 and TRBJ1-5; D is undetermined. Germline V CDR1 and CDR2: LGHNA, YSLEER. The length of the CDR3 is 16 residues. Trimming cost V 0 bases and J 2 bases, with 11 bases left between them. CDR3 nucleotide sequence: TGCGCCAGCAGCCAAGATTCGCTCGGAGGCAATCAGCCCCAGCATTTT. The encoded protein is CASSQDSLGGNQPQHF.

CDR3: CASSPRTGAMNTEAFF. CDR3 bases: TGTGCCAGCAGCCCACGGACAGGGGCTATGAACACTGAAGCTTTCTTT. This chain connects TRBV7-9 to TRBJ1-1; TRBD1 matches at 9 bases. Trimming removed 5 bases from V and 0 bases from J; junction bases left unmatched: 7. CDR1 and CDR2 from the germline V gene are SEHNR and FQNEAQ (reference sequence). CDR3 size: 16 residues.

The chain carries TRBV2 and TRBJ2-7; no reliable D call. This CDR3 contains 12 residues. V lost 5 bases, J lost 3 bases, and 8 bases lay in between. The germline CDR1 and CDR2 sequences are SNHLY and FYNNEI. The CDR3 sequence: CASSSVFYEQYF. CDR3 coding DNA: TGTGCCAGCAGTAGCGTATTCTACGAGCAGTACTTC.

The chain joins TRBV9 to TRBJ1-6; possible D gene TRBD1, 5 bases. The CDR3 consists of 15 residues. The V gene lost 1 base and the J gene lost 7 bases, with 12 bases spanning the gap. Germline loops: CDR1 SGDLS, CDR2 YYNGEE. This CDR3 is CASSVKGLGNSPLHF. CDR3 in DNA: TGTGCCAGCAGCGTAAAGGGGCTGGGGAATTCACCCCTCCACTTT.

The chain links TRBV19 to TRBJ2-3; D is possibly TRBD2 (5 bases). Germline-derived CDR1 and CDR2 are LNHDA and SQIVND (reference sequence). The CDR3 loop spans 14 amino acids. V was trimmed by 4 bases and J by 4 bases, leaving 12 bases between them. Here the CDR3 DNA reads TGTGCCAGTAGTACAAGGAGAGGGTCAGATACGCAGTATTTT. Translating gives CASSTRRGSDTQYF.

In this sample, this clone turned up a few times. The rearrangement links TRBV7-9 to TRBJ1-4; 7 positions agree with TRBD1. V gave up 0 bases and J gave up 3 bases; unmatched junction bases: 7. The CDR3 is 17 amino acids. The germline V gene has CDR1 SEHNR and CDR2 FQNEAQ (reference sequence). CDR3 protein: CASSLALRGRPNEKLFF. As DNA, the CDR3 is TGTGCCAGCAGCTTAGCGCTTAGGGGGCGGCCTAATGAAAAACTGTTTTTT. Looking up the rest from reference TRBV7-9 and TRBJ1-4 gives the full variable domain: DTGVSQNPRHKITKRGQNVTFRCDPISEHNRLYWYRQTLGQGPEFLTYFQNEAQLEKSRLLSDRFSAERPKGSFSTLEIQRTEQGDSAMYLCASSLALRGRPNEKLFFGSGTQLSVL.

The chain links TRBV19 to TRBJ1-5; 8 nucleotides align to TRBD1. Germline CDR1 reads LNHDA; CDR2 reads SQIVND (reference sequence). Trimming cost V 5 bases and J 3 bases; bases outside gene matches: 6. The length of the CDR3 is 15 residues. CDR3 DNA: TGTGCCAGTAGTCCCCGGGACAGGCTCAATCAGCCCCAGCATTTT. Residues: CASSPRDRLNQPQHF.

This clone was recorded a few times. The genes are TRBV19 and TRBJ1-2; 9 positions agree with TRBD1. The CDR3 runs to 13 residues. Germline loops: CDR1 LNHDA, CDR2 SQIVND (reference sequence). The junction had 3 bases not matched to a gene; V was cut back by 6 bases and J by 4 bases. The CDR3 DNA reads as TGTGCCAGTAGCAGGGACAGGGTCTATGGCTACACCTTC. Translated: CASSRDRVYGYTF.

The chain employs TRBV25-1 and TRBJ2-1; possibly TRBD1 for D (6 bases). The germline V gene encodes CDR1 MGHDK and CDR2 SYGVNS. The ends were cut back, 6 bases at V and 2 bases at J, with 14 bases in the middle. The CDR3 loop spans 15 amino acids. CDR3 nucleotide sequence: TGTGCCAGCAGCATCCTAGGGGGTACCTACAATGAGCAGTTCTTC. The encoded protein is CASSILGGTYNEQFF.

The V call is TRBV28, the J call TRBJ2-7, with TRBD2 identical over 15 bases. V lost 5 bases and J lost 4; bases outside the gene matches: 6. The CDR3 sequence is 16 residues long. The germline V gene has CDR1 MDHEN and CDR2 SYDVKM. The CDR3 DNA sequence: TGTGCCAGCAGTCCCCCGGGACTAGCGGGAGGTTACGAGCAGTACTTC. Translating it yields CASSPPGLAGGYEQYF. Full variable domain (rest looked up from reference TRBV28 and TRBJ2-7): DVKVTQSSRYLVKRTGEKVFLECVQDMDHENMFWYRQDPGLGLRLIYFSYDVKMKEKGDIPEGYSVSREKKERFSLILESASTNQTSMYLCASSPPGLAGGYEQYFGPGTRLTVT.

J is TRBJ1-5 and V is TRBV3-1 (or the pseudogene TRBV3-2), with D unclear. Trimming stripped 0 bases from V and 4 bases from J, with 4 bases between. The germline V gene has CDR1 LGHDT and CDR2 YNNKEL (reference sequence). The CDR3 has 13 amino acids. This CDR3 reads CASSQDRNQPQHF. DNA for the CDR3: TGTGCCAGCAGCCAAGACAGGAATCAGCCCCAGCATTTT.

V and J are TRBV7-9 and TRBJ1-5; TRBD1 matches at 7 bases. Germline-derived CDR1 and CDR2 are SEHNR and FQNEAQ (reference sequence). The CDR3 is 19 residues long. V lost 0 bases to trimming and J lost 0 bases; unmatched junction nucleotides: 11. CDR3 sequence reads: CASSLARTGELYSNQPQHF. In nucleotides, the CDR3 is TGTGCCAGCAGCTTAGCTCGGACAGGCGAACTCTATAGCAATCAGCCCCAGCATTTT. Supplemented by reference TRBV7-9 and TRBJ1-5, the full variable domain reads DTGVSQNPRHKITKRGQNVTFRCDPISEHNRLYWYRQTLGQGPEFLTYFQNEAQLEKSRLLSDRFSAERPKGSFSTLEIQRTEQGDSAMYLCASSLARTGELYSNQPQHFGDGTRLSIL.

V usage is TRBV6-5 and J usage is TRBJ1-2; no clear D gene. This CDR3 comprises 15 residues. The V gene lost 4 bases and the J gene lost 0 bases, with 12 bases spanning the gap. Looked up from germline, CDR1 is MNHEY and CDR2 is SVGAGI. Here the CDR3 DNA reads TGTGCCAGCAGTTCCCCTTCCACATCTAACTATGGCTACACCTTC. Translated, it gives CASSSPSTSNYGYTF.

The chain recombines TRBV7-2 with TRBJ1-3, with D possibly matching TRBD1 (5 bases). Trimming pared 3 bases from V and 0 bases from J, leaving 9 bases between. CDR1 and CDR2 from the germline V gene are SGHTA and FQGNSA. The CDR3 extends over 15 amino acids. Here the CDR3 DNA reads TGTGCCAGCAGCTTTGGGGGGGGCTCTGGAAACACCATATATTTT. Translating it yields CASSFGGGSGNTIYF. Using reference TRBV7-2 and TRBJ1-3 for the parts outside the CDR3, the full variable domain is GAGVSQSPSNKVTEKGKDVELRCDPISGHTALYWYRQSLGQGLEFLIYFQGNSAPDKSGLPSDRFSAERTGGSVSTLTIQRTQQEDSAVYLCASSFGGGSGNTIYFGEGSWLTVV.

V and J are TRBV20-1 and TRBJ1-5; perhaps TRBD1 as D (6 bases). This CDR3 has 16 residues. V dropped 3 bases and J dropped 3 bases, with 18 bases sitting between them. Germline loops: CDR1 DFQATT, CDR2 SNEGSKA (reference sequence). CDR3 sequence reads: CSASRQAPLVNQPQHF. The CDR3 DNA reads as TGCAGTGCTAGTCGACAGGCCCCACTAGTCAATCAGCCCCAGCATTTT.

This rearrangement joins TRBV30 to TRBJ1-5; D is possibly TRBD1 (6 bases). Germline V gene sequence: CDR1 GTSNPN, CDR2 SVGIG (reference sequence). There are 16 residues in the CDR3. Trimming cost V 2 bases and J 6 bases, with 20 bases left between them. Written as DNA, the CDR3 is TGTGCCTGGAGTCTTTACACAGGGATCTGGTCTCAGCCCCAGCATTTT. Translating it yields CAWSLYTGIWSQPQHF.

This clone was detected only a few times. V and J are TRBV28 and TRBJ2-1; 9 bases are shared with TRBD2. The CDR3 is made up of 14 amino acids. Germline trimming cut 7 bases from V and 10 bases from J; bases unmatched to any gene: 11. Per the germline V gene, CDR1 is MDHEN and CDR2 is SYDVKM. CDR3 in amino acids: CASTPGLAMREQFF. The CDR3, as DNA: TGTGCCAGCACCCCGGGACTAGCTATGAGGGAGCAGTTCTTC.

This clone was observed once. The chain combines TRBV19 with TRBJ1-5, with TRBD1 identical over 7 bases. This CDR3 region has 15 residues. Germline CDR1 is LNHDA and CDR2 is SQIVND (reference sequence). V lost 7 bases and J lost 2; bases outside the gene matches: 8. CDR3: CASKGDRAGNQPQHF. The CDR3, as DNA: TGTGCCAGTAAGGGAGACAGGGCCGGCAATCAGCCCCAGCATTTT.

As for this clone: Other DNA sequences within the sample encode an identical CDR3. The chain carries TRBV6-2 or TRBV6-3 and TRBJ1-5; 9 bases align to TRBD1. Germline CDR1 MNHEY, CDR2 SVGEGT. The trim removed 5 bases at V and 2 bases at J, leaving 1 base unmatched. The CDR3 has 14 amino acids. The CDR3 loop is CASSRTGGNQPQHF. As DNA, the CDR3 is TGTGCCAGCAGTCGGACAGGGGGCAATCAGCCCCAGCATTTT.

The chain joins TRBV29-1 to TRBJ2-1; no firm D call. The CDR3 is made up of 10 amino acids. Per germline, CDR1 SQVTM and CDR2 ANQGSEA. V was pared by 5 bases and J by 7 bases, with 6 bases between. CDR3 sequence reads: CSVYNNEQFF. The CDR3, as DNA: TGCAGCGTTTATAATAATGAGCAGTTCTTC.

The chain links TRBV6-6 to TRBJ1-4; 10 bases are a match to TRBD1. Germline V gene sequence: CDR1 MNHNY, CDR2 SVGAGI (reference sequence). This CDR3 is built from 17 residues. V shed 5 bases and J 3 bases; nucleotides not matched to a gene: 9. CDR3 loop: CASSPRDRGGANEKLFF. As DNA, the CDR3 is TGTGCCAGCAGTCCCCGGGACAGGGGAGGGGCTAATGAAAAACTGTTTTTT.

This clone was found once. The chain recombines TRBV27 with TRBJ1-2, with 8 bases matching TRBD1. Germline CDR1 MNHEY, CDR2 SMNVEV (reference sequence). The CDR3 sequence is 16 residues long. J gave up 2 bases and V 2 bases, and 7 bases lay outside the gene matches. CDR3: CASSLTGTGVNYGYTF. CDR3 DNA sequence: TGTGCCAGCAGTTTAACCGGGACAGGCGTCAACTATGGCTACACCTTC.

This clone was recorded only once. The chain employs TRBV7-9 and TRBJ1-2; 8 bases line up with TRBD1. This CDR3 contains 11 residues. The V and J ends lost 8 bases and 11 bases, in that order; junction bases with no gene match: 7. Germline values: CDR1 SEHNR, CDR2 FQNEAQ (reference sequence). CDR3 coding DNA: TGTGCCAGCCTGCAGGGGGCTTCGTACACCTTC. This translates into CASLQGASYTF.

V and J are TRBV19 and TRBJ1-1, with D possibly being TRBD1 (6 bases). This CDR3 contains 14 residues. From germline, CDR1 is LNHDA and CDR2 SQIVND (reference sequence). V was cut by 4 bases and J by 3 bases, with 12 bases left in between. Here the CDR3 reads CASSTGQRHTEAFF. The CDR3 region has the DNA TGTGCCAGTAGTACCGGACAGCGTCACACTGAAGCTTTCTTT.

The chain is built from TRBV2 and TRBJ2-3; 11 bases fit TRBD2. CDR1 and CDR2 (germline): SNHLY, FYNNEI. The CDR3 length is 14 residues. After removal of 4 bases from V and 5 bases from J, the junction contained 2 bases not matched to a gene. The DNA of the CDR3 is TGTGCCAGCAGTGGGCTAGCGGGGGGAGATACGCAGTATTTT. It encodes CASSGLAGGDTQYF.

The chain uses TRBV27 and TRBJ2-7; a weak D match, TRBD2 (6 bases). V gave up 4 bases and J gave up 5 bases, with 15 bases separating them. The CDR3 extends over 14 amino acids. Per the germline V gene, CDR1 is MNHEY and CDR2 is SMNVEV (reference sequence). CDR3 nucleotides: TGTGCCAGCAGTTCAGGGAGGATGTCCCACGAGCAGTACTTC. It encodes CASSSGRMSHEQYF.